The 21 T cell receptor beta chains presented below share a single source sample, sequenced in a study of blood T cell repertoires in COVID-19. The protocol was immunoSEQ multiplex PCR, while the TCRdb copy is restricted to in-frame clones and leaves out a portion. The data show some 170,000 clones, with around 85% seen just once and roughly 7.7% held by the top ten. The sequenced sample consisted of peripheral blood. All receptors derive from a woman aged 55-70 years with acute or convalescent COVID-19.

For the CDR3, the DNA is TGTGCCAGCAAAAGAGGGGGCGTGAACACTGAAGCTTTCTTT. It yields the protein CASKRGGVNTEAFF. The chain has TRBV25-1 and TRBJ1-1, with 7 positions matching TRBD1. The V gene's germline CDR1 is MGHDK and CDR2 SYGVNS. This CDR3 is 14 amino acids long. Losses at the gene ends were 7 bases for V and 0 bases for J; bases not matched to a gene: 5.

This sequence joins TRBV2 and TRBJ2-2; 15 bases are a match to TRBD2. Trimming cost V 6 bases and J 1 base; bases outside gene matches: 0. The germline CDR1 and CDR2 sequences are SNHLY and FYNNEI. The CDR3 is 16 residues long. The CDR3 DNA reads TGTGCCAGCAGGGGACTAGCGGGAGGGAACACCGGGGAGCTGTTTTTT. This encodes CASRGLAGGNTGELFF.

The chain carries TRBV5-1 and TRBJ2-7, with a possible D match to TRBD1 (5 bases). V lost 0 bases to trimming and J lost 4 bases, with 14 bases between them. CDR1 and CDR2 from the germline V gene are SGHRS and YFSETQ. This CDR3 contains 15 residues. The CDR3 here is CASSLVVGREYEQYF. CDR3 sequence (DNA): TGCGCCAGCAGCTTGGTCGTGGGCAGGGAATACGAGCAGTACTTC.

The chain carries TRBV18 and TRBJ2-1, with D tentatively TRBD2 (5 bases). Looked up from germline, CDR1 is KGHSH and CDR2 is LQKENI. V lost 0 bases, J lost 3 bases, and 12 bases lay in between. The CDR3 loop spans 16 amino acids. CDR3 in amino acids: CASSPPVGEFYNEQFF. The CDR3, as DNA: TGTGCCAGCTCACCACCGGTGGGAGAGTTCTACAATGAGCAGTTCTTC.

This chain links TRBV7-9 with TRBJ1-1; D remains unclear. Per germline, CDR1 SEHNR and CDR2 FQNEAQ (reference sequence). V lost 1 base to trimming and J lost 5 bases, with 11 bases between them. This CDR3 contains 14 residues. CDR3 amino acids: CASSLEADGTEAFF. CDR3 sequence (DNA): TGTGCCAGCAGCTTAGAGGCGGATGGGACTGAAGCTTTCTTT.

The chain recombines TRBV27 with TRBJ1-2, with 7 bases identical to TRBD1. The ends lost 2 bases at V and 5 bases at J; junction bases unmatched: 11. Germline V gene data show CDR1 as MNHEY and CDR2 as SMNVEV (reference sequence). The CDR3 totals 16 residues. The CDR3 loop reads CASSLGGTALRYGYTF. CDR3 nucleotides: TGTGCCAGCAGTTTAGGGGGGACAGCCCTCCGGTATGGCTACACCTTC.

The rearrangement joins TRBV27 to TRBJ1-1; D is perhaps TRBD1 (5 bases). V was trimmed by 3 bases and J by 10 bases, leaving 15 bases between them. CDR1 MNHEY and CDR2 SMNVEV come from the germline V gene (reference sequence). CDR3 length: 13 amino acids. For the CDR3, the DNA is TGTGCCAGCAGTTTCGACCCGGACACCACAGCTTTCTTT. As protein: CASSFDPDTTAFF.

The chain carries TRBV27 and TRBJ1-1; D remains unclear. Trimming cost V 2 bases and J 8 bases, with 3 bases left between them. Germline CDR1 is MNHEY and CDR2 is SMNVEV (reference sequence). The length of the CDR3 is 10 residues. CDR3 residues: CASSLSEAFF. CDR3 in DNA: TGTGCCAGCAGTTTAAGCGAAGCTTTCTTT.

The rearrangement joins TRBV11-3 to TRBJ1-5, with a possible D match to TRBD1 (5 bases). The ends were cut back, 5 bases at V and 9 bases at J, with 20 bases in the middle. The germline CDR1 and CDR2 sequences are SGHNT and YENEEA. The CDR3 length is 15 residues. The CDR3 coding sequence is TGTGCCAGCAGCCGCGGGGAGAGGGGTACAGGGCCCCAGCATTTT. Its protein product is CASSRGERGTGPQHF. Full variable domain (remainder filled in from reference TRBV11-3 and TRBJ1-5): EAGVVQSPRYKIIEKKQPVAFWCNPISGHNTLYWYLQNLGQGPELLIRYENEEAVDDSQLPKDRFSAERLKGVDSTLKIQPAELGDSAVYLCASSRGERGTGPQHFGDGTRLSIL.

This clone appeared a single time. This chain connects TRBV3-1 (or the pseudogene TRBV3-2) to TRBJ1-1, with TRBD1 identical over 7 bases. CDR1 and CDR2 (germline): LGHDT, YNNKEL (reference sequence). J was trimmed by 10 bases and V by 7 bases; bases with no gene match: 6. CDR3 size: 11 residues. For the CDR3, the DNA is TGTGCCAGCAAGGGGACAGCTGGAGCTTTCTTT. Translating gives CASKGTAGAFF.

The chain couples TRBV28 to TRBJ2-7; TRBD2 aligns across 9 bases. Germline V gives CDR1 MDHEN, CDR2 SYDVKM. CDR3 length: 14 residues. The trim removed 5 bases at V and 2 bases at J, leaving 4 bases unmatched. The CDR3 DNA is TGTGCCAGCAGTCCTCGGACTAGCGCCTACGAGCAGTACTTC. Protein sequence: CASSPRTSAYEQYF.

The chain couples TRBV18 to TRBJ2-7; 10 positions agree with TRBD2. The V gene's germline CDR1 is KGHSH and CDR2 LQKENI. CDR3 length: 15 amino acids. The trim removed 2 bases at V and 6 bases at J, leaving 7 bases unmatched. The CDR3 region has the DNA TGTGCCAGCTCACCAGATAGCGGGAGGTTGACCGAGCAGTACGTC. Its translation is CASSPDSGRLTEQYV.

The J gene is TRBJ2-4, the V gene TRBV28; the match to TRBD1 covers 10 bases. CDR1 and CDR2 (germline): MDHEN, SYDVKM. This CDR3 is built from 15 residues. After removal of 3 bases from V and 7 bases from J, the junction contained 6 bases not matched to a gene. CDR3 protein: CASSFLTGGRNIQYF. CDR3 coding DNA: TGTGCCAGCAGTTTCCTGACAGGGGGCAGGAACATTCAGTACTTC.

The chain employs TRBV7-9 and TRBJ2-5, with 8 bases lining up with TRBD2. Trimming removed 1 base from V and 4 bases from J; junction bases left unmatched: 5. This CDR3 is 15 amino acids long. CDR1 is SEHNR, CDR2 FQNEAQ, per germline (reference sequence). CDR3 in amino acids: CASSLGAGVGETQYF. The CDR3 DNA sequence: TGTGCCAGCAGCTTAGGAGCGGGAGTTGGAGAGACCCAGTACTTC.

This sequence joins TRBV3-1 (or the pseudogene TRBV3-2) and TRBJ1-2, with TRBD1 matching 7 bases. J lost 7 bases, V lost 1 base, and 9 bases had no gene match. This CDR3 is built from 15 residues. Per germline, CDR1 LGHDT and CDR2 YNNKEL (reference sequence). The CDR3 DNA follows: TGTGCCAGCAGCCAAGGCAGACAGGGAGGATCTGGCTACACCTTC. Protein sequence: CASSQGRQGGSGYTF.

This sequence joins TRBV18 and TRBJ2-1, with TRBD1 matching 10 bases. CDR1 KGHSH and CDR2 LQKENI come from the germline V gene. Unmatched junction bases numbered 8, after V lost 6 bases and J lost 3 bases. CDR3 length equals 16 residues. The CDR3 loop reads CASSLTGTGVYNEQFF. The CDR3 coding sequence is TGTGCCAGCTCCCTCACCGGGACAGGGGTCTACAATGAGCAGTTCTTC.

The chain has TRBV28 and TRBJ1-6; 9 bases are shared with TRBD1. Germline CDR1 is MDHEN and CDR2 is SYDVKM. The CDR3 is 15 residues long. With 5 bases clipped from V and 5 bases from J, the junction kept 4 bases outside the gene matches. The CDR3 protein is CASSTGQGNNSPLHF. The CDR3 nucleotides are TGTGCCAGCAGTACGGGACAGGGAAATAATTCACCCCTCCACTTT. Full variable domain (remainder filled in from reference TRBV28 and TRBJ1-6): DVKVTQSSRYLVKRTGEKVFLECVQDMDHENMFWYRQDPGLGLRLIYFSYDVKMKEKGDIPEGYSVSREKKERFSLILESASTNQTSMYLCASSTGQGNNSPLHFGNGTRLTVT.

The rearrangement uses TRBV6-5 and TRBJ2-7, with 7 bases fitting TRBD1. V lost 7 bases and J lost 3; bases outside the gene matches: 6. The CDR3 covers 13 residues. CDR1 is MNHEY, CDR2 SVGAGI, per germline. For the CDR3, the DNA is TGTGCCAGCAATGGTGGGGACAGCTACGAGCAGTACGTC. Translation: CASNGGDSYEQYV.

The chain uses TRBV29-1 and TRBJ2-1; 10 bases match TRBD2. This CDR3 region has 15 residues. Looked up from germline, CDR1 is SQVTM and CDR2 is ANQGSEA. The J segment lost 9 bases and the V segment lost 0 bases, leaving 8 bases of the junction unmatched. The CDR3 sequence is CSVEDGAGGPGEQFF. CDR3 DNA: TGCAGCGTTGAAGACGGAGCGGGAGGGCCGGGTGAGCAGTTCTTC.

V is TRBV6-5 and J is TRBJ1-5; unclear D gene. Trimming removed 6 bases at V and 0 bases at J, with 12 bases between. Germline V gene data show CDR1 as MNHEY and CDR2 as SVGAGI. CDR3 size: 15 residues. CDR3 amino acids: CASREGFDSNQPQHF. In nucleotides, the CDR3 is TGTGCCAGCAGAGAGGGATTTGATAGCAATCAGCCCCAGCATTTT.

This clone came up a few times. CDR3 coding DNA: TGTGCCAGCAGTGATCGGCTAGCGGGAGTTGAGCAGTTCTTC. Residues: CASSDRLAGVEQFF. The chain joins TRBV2 to TRBJ2-1; 10 nucleotides align to TRBD2. The CDR3 contains 14 residues. Germline-derived CDR1 and CDR2 are SNHLY and FYNNEI. Germline trimming cut 3 bases from V and 9 bases from J; bases unmatched to any gene: 5.